What follows are 9 T cell receptor beta chains derived from one specimen sequenced in a study of tumor-infiltrating lymphocytes in primary liver carcinoma. Unsorted bulk tissue, about 19-30 mg of it, served as the source for co-extraction of RNA and DNA. Total RNA (roughly 550 ng) served as template for TCR beta cDNA synthesis primed by a constant-region primer. It was through three nested multiplex PCR rounds of slightly modified ARM-PCR that TCR beta libraries arose. Both of the initial two PCR rounds ran for approximately 11 cycles and employed TRBV1-TRBV30 forward primers alongside a C-beta reverse primer. Via MiXCR, TCRdb re-called the multiplex PCR reads, giving one row per CDR3 protein. The table lists about 200,000 distinct CDR3 sequences, about 85% of them singletons. Sequencing was done on a sample of tumor tissue from primary liver carcinoma. The source of these receptors is a man between 40 and 49 years old with primary liver carcinoma and hepatitis B virus infection.

For this clonotype: Lacking the conserved final phenylalanine or tryptophan, this CDR3 likely reflects a read error. The V gene is TRBV6-2 or TRBV6-3, the J gene TRBJ2-7; D not certain. The CDR3 spans 13 residues. Germline loops: CDR1 MNHEY, CDR2 SVGEGT. The CDR3 bases are TGCGCCAGCAGTTACGAGTTACCCTACGAGCAGTACATC. Protein: CASSYELPYEQYI.

In the case of this clonotype: Lacking the conserved final phenylalanine or tryptophan, this CDR3 likely reflects a read error. This sequence joins TRBV29-1 and TRBJ2-5, with TRBD1 identical over 8 bases. The V and J ends lost 7 bases and 4 bases, in that order; junction bases with no gene match: 8. Germline CDR1 reads SQVTM; CDR2 reads ANQGSEA. The CDR3 spans 13 residues. For the CDR3, the DNA is TGCAGCGCCACACGAGGACAGGGAGAGACCCAGTACTGC. This sequence encodes CSATRGQGETQYC.

The chain carries TRBV29-1 and TRBJ2-7; D assignment may be TRBD1 or TRBD2 (5 bases each). Germline lookup yields CDR1 SQVTM and CDR2 ANQGSEA. This CDR3 comprises 11 residues. CDR3 sequence (DNA): TGCAGAGCCCTCTCCGGGGCCGAGCAGTACTTC. The encoded protein is CRALSGAEQYF.

Comment on this clonotype: A much larger clone differs from this one at a single base, so this may be a read error. The chain employs TRBV6-4 and TRBJ2-7, with 9 bases aligning to TRBD1. CDR3 length equals 16 residues. Germline-derived CDR1 and CDR2 are MRHNA and SNTAGT. The ends lost 0 bases at V and 8 bases at J; junction bases unmatched: 11. Here the CDR3 DNA reads TGTGCCAGCAGTGACTCGACGGGACAGGGAGCAGGGAAGCAGTACTTC. Translation: CASSDSTGQGAGKQYF.

Points on this clonotype: Compared with germline, one end of the junction differs, possibly owing to a read error. The rearrangement joins TRBV6-1 to TRBJ1-2; D is unresolved. The CDR3 is 14 amino acids. Germline V lookup: CDR1 MNHNS, CDR2 SASEGT. In DNA, the CDR3 is TGTGTCAGCAGGCCACAGAACCAAAGCTATGGCTACACCTTC. Its translation: CVSRPQNQSYGYTF.

CDR3 region: CASSPAGRAGTQYF. The CDR3 nucleotides read TGTGCCAGCAGTCCCGCGGGGCGCGCTGGGACCCAGTACTTC. The chain carries TRBV7-8 and TRBJ2-5; weak D call: TRBD2 (6 bases). The V gene's germline CDR1 is SGHVS and CDR2 FQNEAQ. The length of the CDR3 is 14 residues. V lost 6 bases and J lost 7, with 18 bases in between.

Comments on this clonotype: A much more abundant neighbour one base away suggests this may be a read error. The CDR3: CANSQGNSYEQYF. The CDR3 coding sequence is TGTGCCAACAGCCAAGGAAATTCCTACGAGCAGTACTTC. The chain carries TRBV4-2 and TRBJ2-7; unclear D gene. Germline V gene sequence: CDR1 LGHNA, CDR2 YNFKEQ. The CDR3 is 13 amino acids.

Details on this clonotype: A junction end diverges from the germline sequence, so it may reflect a read error. V usage is TRBV11-1 and J usage is TRBJ2-1; the match to TRBD1 covers 7 bases. This CDR3 has 15 residues. The germline V gene has CDR1 SGHAT and CDR2 FQDESV (reference sequence). CDR3: CSSSFQGQLDNEQFF. The CDR3 bases are TGTTCCAGCAGTTTCCAGGGACAGCTGGACAATGAGCAGTTCTTC.

Comments on this clonotype: This CDR3 is missing its conserved last phenylalanine or tryptophan, likely due to a read error. V gene TRBV29-1 combines with J gene TRBJ2-7; 13 bases are a match to TRBD2. The germline CDR1 and CDR2 sequences are SQVTM and ANQGSEA. Trimming cost V 7 bases and J 3 bases; bases outside gene matches: 12. This CDR3 has 16 amino acids. This CDR3 reads CSARTSGSSRHYEQYI. The CDR3 coding sequence is TGCAGCGCGCGGACTAGCGGGAGTTCAAGACACTACGAGCAGTACATC.